The sequence of this TCR beta chain was determined in a study of blood T cell repertoires in COVID-19. Across the whole study: Sites in the United States, Italy and Spain provided acute and convalescent COVID-19 samples.

Original methodology: Counts of nucleated cells, estimated from reference gene primer amplification, were obtained. Generated by immunoSEQ multiplex PCR, the TCRdb table keeps only in-frame clones and is missing some. That table is the source of V, J and clone size, and D and trimming were worked out from the DNA. Of under 300,000 clones in the sample, less than 85% were seen once. Details on this clone: Other DNA sequences in this specimen translate into the identical CDR3.

The V end was cut by 0 bases, the J end by 2 bases, with 7 bases between. Germline V gene data show CDR1 as KGHSH and CDR2 as LQKENI. The CDR3 runs 15 residues. The sequence derives from a human donor with COVID-19, enrolled during active disease. The donor label of this sample is uncertain. Sequencing used peripheral blood. This rearrangement joins TRBV18 to TRBJ2-2; no clear D gene. CDR3 protein: CASSPPSGNTGELFF. The CDR3 nucleotides read TGTGCCAGCTCACCACCGTCGGGTAACACCGGGGAGCTGTTTTTT.